These T cell receptor beta chains were read from a single sample in a study of cytomegalovirus exposure and HLA in healthy donors. Clones were read by immunoSEQ multiplex PCR, and TCRdb kept only the in-frame ones, dropping some. The data contain approximately 110,000 clones, roughly an eighth of them singletons. The sample comprised PBMCs. Receptor source: a man aged 40-55 years in good health and CMV-seropositive. The CDR3 runs from the conserved cysteine through the conserved F or W. A D gene is named only where the DNA matches it firmly. Clone size is stated in some rows and not others, as once, few, many or a class when expanded.

D gene: NA; V gene: TRBV6-5; clone size: few; J gene: TRBJ1-2; CDR3 length: 13; CDR3 protein: CASSYQGNYGYTF; CDR3 DNA: TGTGCCAGCAGTTATCAGGGTAACTATGGCTACACCTTC
D gene: TRBD1; V gene: TRBV29-1; clone size: NA; J gene: TRBJ2-1; CDR3 length: 15; CDR3 protein: CSVEDDRGLGNEQFF; CDR3 DNA: TGCAGCGTTGAAGATGACAGGGGCCTGGGCAATGAGCAGTTCTTC
D gene: NA; V gene: TRBV19; clone size: NA; J gene: TRBJ2-3; CDR3 length: 16; CDR3 protein: CASSIRGLYGTDTQYF; CDR3 DNA: TGTGCCAGTAGTATAAGGGGCCTTTACGGCACAGATACGCAGTATTTT
D gene: NA; V gene: TRBV19; clone size: few; J gene: TRBJ1-2; CDR3 length: 14; CDR3 protein: CASSIGQGNYGYTF; CDR3 DNA: TGTGCCAGTAGTATAGGGCAGGGAAACTATGGCTACACCTTC
D gene: TRBD1; V gene: TRBV29-1; clone size: few; J gene: TRBJ2-1; CDR3 length: 14; CDR3 protein: CSVKGQGAYNEQFF; CDR3 DNA: TGCAGCGTCAAGGGACAGGGGGCCTACAATGAGCAGTTCTTC
D gene: TRBD1; V gene: TRBV27; clone size: NA; J gene: TRBJ1-5; CDR3 length: 16; CDR3 protein: CASSPSGTGGYQPQHF; CDR3 DNA: TGTGCCAGCAGCCCATCGGGAACAGGGGGATATCAGCCCCAGCATTTT
D gene: TRBD1; V gene: TRBV29-1; clone size: NA; J gene: TRBJ1-5; CDR3 length: 14; CDR3 protein: CSGGNRGPSGPQHF; CDR3 DNA: TGCAGCGGGGGGAACAGGGGGCCCTCGGGGCCCCAGCATTTT
D gene: NA; V gene: TRBV9; clone size: NA; J gene: TRBJ2-1; CDR3 length: 14; CDR3 protein: CASSPLTTFNEQFF; CDR3 DNA: TGTGCCAGCAGCCCTCTAACCACCTTCAATGAGCAGTTCTTC
D gene: TRBD2; V gene: TRBV27; clone size: few; J gene: TRBJ2-7; CDR3 length: 14; CDR3 protein: CASSFERGSYEQYF; CDR3 DNA: TGTGCCAGCAGTTTTGAGCGGGGCTCCTACGAGCAGTACTTC
D gene: TRBD1; V gene: TRBV13; clone size: few; J gene: TRBJ2-1; CDR3 length: 14; CDR3 protein: CASSSGQEYNEQFF; CDR3 DNA: TGTGCCAGCAGCTCCGGACAGGAGTACAATGAGCAGTTCTTC
D gene: TRBD2; V gene: TRBV7-7; clone size: NA; J gene: TRBJ2-1; CDR3 length: 14; CDR3 protein: CASSTGLANNEQFF; CDR3 DNA: TGTGCCAGCAGCACCGGACTAGCCAACAATGAGCAGTTCTTC
D gene: TRBD2; V gene: TRBV9; clone size: few; J gene: TRBJ2-1; CDR3 length: 19; CDR3 protein: CASSIQSQPGLAGGVEQFF; CDR3 DNA: TGTGCCAGCAGCATTCAGAGCCAGCCGGGACTAGCGGGAGGGGTTGAGCAGTTCTTC
D gene: NA; V gene: TRBV27; clone size: few; J gene: TRBJ2-5; CDR3 length: 14; CDR3 protein: CASSFDTSGETQYF; CDR3 DNA: TGTGCCAGCAGTTTCGACACCTCAGGAGAGACCCAGTACTTC
D gene: NA; V gene: TRBV11-2; clone size: few; J gene: TRBJ2-7; CDR3 length: 14; CDR3 protein: CASSPTGRGGEQYF; CDR3 DNA: TGTGCCAGCAGCCCAACAGGGCGGGGAGGGGAGCAGTACTTC
D gene: TRBD1; V gene: TRBV5-1; clone size: NA; J gene: TRBJ2-7; CDR3 length: 16; CDR3 protein: CASSNGQGGSSYEQYF; CDR3 DNA: TGCGCCAGCAGCAATGGACAGGGGGGGAGCTCCTACGAGCAGTACTTC
D gene: TRBD2; V gene: TRBV10-1; clone size: few; J gene: TRBJ2-5; CDR3 length: 17; CDR3 protein: CASSVGPGSSGESTQYF; CDR3 DNA: TGCGCCAGCAGTGTAGGGCCCGGGAGTAGCGGGGAATCGACCCAGTACTTC
D gene: TRBD1; V gene: TRBV4-3; clone size: few; J gene: TRBJ2-7; CDR3 length: 16; CDR3 protein: CASSQDRTGGNYEQYF; CDR3 DNA: TGCGCCAGCAGCCAAGATAGAACAGGGGGCAACTACGAGCAGTACTTC
D gene: TRBD1; V gene: TRBV2; clone size: NA; J gene: TRBJ1-1; CDR3 length: 12; CDR3 protein: CASSPGGTEAFF; CDR3 DNA: TGTGCCAGCAGTCCAGGGGGCACTGAAGCTTTCTTT
D gene: TRBD1; V gene: TRBV28; clone size: few; J gene: TRBJ2-6; CDR3 length: 17; CDR3 protein: CASSDDRDWSGANVLTF; CDR3 DNA: TGTGCCAGCAGTGACGACAGGGATTGGTCTGGGGCCAACGTCCTGACTTTC
D gene: NA; V gene: TRBV6-5; clone size: few; J gene: TRBJ2-3; CDR3 length: 13; CDR3 protein: CASTSLSTDTQYF; CDR3 DNA: TGTGCCAGCACGTCACTGAGCACAGATACGCAGTATTTT
D gene: TRBD2; V gene: TRBV27; clone size: NA; J gene: TRBJ2-7; CDR3 length: 15; CDR3 protein: CASSPGTSGAYEQYF; CDR3 DNA: TGTGCCAGCAGTCCCGGGACTAGCGGCGCCTACGAGCAGTACTTC
D gene: NA; V gene: TRBV6-5; clone size: NA; J gene: TRBJ1-2; CDR3 length: 13; CDR3 protein: CASSPPGRGGYTF; CDR3 DNA: TGTGCCAGCAGTCCCCCCGGGCGGGGTGGCTACACCTTC
D gene: TRBD2; V gene: TRBV5-1; clone size: NA; J gene: TRBJ2-5; CDR3 length: 16; CDR3 protein: CASSLGLAGGMETQYF; CDR3 DNA: TGCGCCAGCAGCTTGGGACTAGCGGGAGGTATGGAGACCCAGTACTTC
D gene: NA; V gene: TRBV2; clone size: few; J gene: TRBJ1-2; CDR3 length: 15; CDR3 protein: CASTKTPPGNYGYTF; CDR3 DNA: TGTGCCAGCACCAAAACTCCACCGGGGAACTATGGCTACACCTTC
D gene: TRBD1; V gene: TRBV10-3; clone size: few; J gene: TRBJ1-2; CDR3 length: 16; CDR3 protein: CAISEQTGLRFYGYTF; CDR3 DNA: TGTGCCATCAGTGAGCAGACAGGGTTAAGGTTCTATGGCTACACCTTC
D gene: TRBD1; V gene: TRBV7-9; clone size: few; J gene: TRBJ2-2; CDR3 length: 14; CDR3 protein: CASSTTGPAGELFF; CDR3 DNA: TGTGCCAGCAGCACGACAGGGCCCGCCGGGGAGCTGTTTTTT
D gene: TRBD1; V gene: TRBV13; clone size: few; J gene: TRBJ2-7; CDR3 length: 15; CDR3 protein: CASSLGGTGAYEQYF; CDR3 DNA: TGTGCCAGCAGCTTAGGGGGGACAGGGGCCTACGAGCAGTACTTC
D gene: TRBD1; V gene: TRBV29-1; clone size: NA; J gene: TRBJ2-7; CDR3 length: 13; CDR3 protein: CSVEDRVSYEQYF; CDR3 DNA: TGCAGCGTTGAGGACAGGGTTTCCTACGAGCAGTACTTC
D gene: TRBD1; V gene: TRBV27; clone size: few; J gene: TRBJ2-6; CDR3 length: 14; CDR3 protein: CASSQGAGANVLTF; CDR3 DNA: TGTGCCAGCAGCCAGGGGGCTGGGGCCAACGTCCTGACTTTC
D gene: NA; V gene: TRBV9; clone size: NA; J gene: TRBJ2-3; CDR3 length: 15; CDR3 protein: CASSRFGPGVDTQYF; CDR3 DNA: TGTGCCAGCAGCCGCTTTGGGCCGGGGGTCGATACGCAGTATTTT
D gene: TRBD1; V gene: TRBV4-1; clone size: few; J gene: TRBJ2-3; CDR3 length: 15; CDR3 protein: CASSQAGQFTDTQYF; CDR3 DNA: TGCGCCAGCAGCCAAGCGGGACAGTTCACAGATACGCAGTATTTT
D gene: NA; V gene: TRBV4-1; clone size: few; J gene: TRBJ2-7; CDR3 length: 15; CDR3 protein: CASSPRDETTYEQYF; CDR3 DNA: TGCGCCAGCAGCCCGAGAGACGAGACTACCTACGAGCAGTACTTC
D gene: NA; V gene: TRBV7-8; clone size: few; J gene: TRBJ2-7; CDR3 length: 13; CDR3 protein: CASSLIVAGEQYF; CDR3 DNA: TGTGCCAGCAGCTTAATTGTCGCCGGCGAGCAGTACTTC
D gene: NA; V gene: TRBV5-1; clone size: few; J gene: TRBJ1-1; CDR3 length: 13; CDR3 protein: CASSPTGNTEAFF; CDR3 DNA: TGCGCCAGCAGCCCTACAGGGAACACTGAAGCTTTCTTT
D gene: NA; V gene: TRBV7-3; clone size: NA; J gene: TRBJ2-1; CDR3 length: 15; CDR3 protein: CASSLDGQNYNEQFF; CDR3 DNA: TGTGCCAGCAGCTTAGACGGACAGAACTACAATGAGCAGTTCTTC
D gene: NA; V gene: TRBV25-1; clone size: few; J gene: TRBJ1-1; CDR3 length: 15; CDR3 protein: CASSDFPEGDTEAFF; CDR3 DNA: TGTGCCAGCAGTGACTTTCCCGAGGGTGACACTGAAGCTTTCTTT
D gene: TRBD2; V gene: TRBV7-9; clone size: NA; J gene: TRBJ2-1; CDR3 length: 13; CDR3 protein: CASSLAGPDEQFF; CDR3 DNA: TGTGCCAGCAGCCTAGCGGGGCCGGATGAGCAGTTCTTC
D gene: TRBD1; V gene: TRBV10-3; clone size: few; J gene: TRBJ2-7; CDR3 length: 14; CDR3 protein: CAIRGTGFNYEQYF; CDR3 DNA: TGTGCCATCAGAGGGACAGGATTTAACTACGAGCAGTACTTC
D gene: NA; V gene: TRBV18; clone size: NA; J gene: TRBJ1-1; CDR3 length: 15; CDR3 protein: CASSPLAVTGTEAFF; CDR3 DNA: TGTGCCAGCTCACCATTGGCGGTCACGGGGACTGAAGCTTTCTTT
D gene: NA; V gene: TRBV11-3; clone size: NA; J gene: TRBJ2-6; CDR3 length: 14; CDR3 protein: CASSPFLGANVLTF; CDR3 DNA: TGTGCCAGCAGCCCTTTTCTTGGGGCCAACGTCCTGACTTTC
D gene: TRBD2; V gene: TRBV6-1; clone size: few; J gene: TRBJ2-7; CDR3 length: 14; CDR3 protein: CASSWTSGTYEQYF; CDR3 DNA: TGTGCCAGCAGTTGGACTAGCGGAACCTACGAGCAGTACTTC
D gene: NA; V gene: TRBV7-2; clone size: few; J gene: TRBJ1-5; CDR3 length: 15; CDR3 protein: CASSFERGGNQPQHF; CDR3 DNA: TGTGCCAGCAGCTTCGAGCGCGGGGGCAATCAGCCCCAGCATTTT
D gene: NA; V gene: TRBV19; clone size: NA; J gene: TRBJ2-2; CDR3 length: 18; CDR3 protein: CASSIDAAAGMNTGELFF; CDR3 DNA: TGTGCCAGTAGTATAGATGCAGCGGCGGGAATGAACACCGGGGAGCTGTTTTTT
D gene: TRBD1; V gene: TRBV5-1; clone size: NA; J gene: TRBJ1-2; CDR3 length: 13; CDR3 protein: CASSIGGRYGYTF; CDR3 DNA: TGCGCCAGCAGCATAGGGGGCCGCTATGGCTACACCTTC
D gene: TRBD2; V gene: TRBV5-4; clone size: few; J gene: TRBJ2-4; CDR3 length: 15; CDR3 protein: CASSPTSGRGNIQYF; CDR3 DNA: TGTGCCAGCAGTCCTACTAGCGGGAGGGGGAACATTCAGTACTTC
D gene: TRBD2; V gene: TRBV10-3; clone size: NA; J gene: TRBJ2-1; CDR3 length: 14; CDR3 protein: CAISGTSGNNEQFF; CDR3 DNA: TGTGCCATAAGCGGGACTAGCGGGAACAATGAGCAGTTCTTC